This T cell receptor beta chain was obtained from a study of T cell repertoires in cytomegalovirus infection. Across the study: It was the public TCR beta signatures that indicated both CMV infection and matching HLA type.

Only a few counts were recorded for this clonotype. Antigen specificity is unknown. TCRdb reanalysed the reads using MiXCR and keeps one entry per CDR3 protein. The sample yields a few hundred thousand distinct CDR3 sequences, around a quarter seen once. The germline gives CDR1 LNHDA, CDR2 SQIVND (reference sequence). Trimming left V 1 base short and J 0 bases short, with 10 bases between. The CDR3 runs to 16 residues. Findings and limits, study-wide: Summed frequency of shared TCR beta families picked out CMV carriers who also had the relevant HLA. HLA-C-restricted TCR beta clonotypes specific for CMV led the ex vivo response.

The clonotype originates from a human donor in good health (CMV status not recorded). Some clones in this sample may be carry-over from other donors' samples. The rearrangement uses TRBV19 and TRBJ2-1; D perhaps matches TRBD1 (6 bases). Source material: PBMCs. The CDR3 DNA reads as TGTGCCAGTAGTATAGTACAGGGAGTCTCCTACAATGAGCAGTTCTTC. This translates into CASSIVQGVSYNEQFF.